This record looks at one TCR beta chain sequence and its context. As handled by the study authors: Estimation of nucleated cell counts relied on the amplification of reference gene primers. The assay was immunoSEQ multiplex PCR, and TCRdb's table has in-frame clones only and misses some. The V and J calls and clone size are taken from that table; D and trimming were inferred from the DNA. This table has under 110,000 clones, about 85% appearing once. The entry originates in a study of blood T cell repertoires in COVID-19. The CDR3 is made up of 15 amino acids. The germline V gene has CDR1 MRHNA and CDR2 SNTAGT. Trimming at V came to 4 bases and at J to 2 bases, leaving 2 bases not matched to a gene.

The TCR comes from a woman aged 70-85 years with active or convalescent COVID-19. Sample: peripheral blood. This rearrangement joins TRBV6-4 to TRBJ2-1; TRBD2 matches at 10 bases. CDR3 bases: TGTGCCAGCAGTGTACTAGCGGGGCCCTACAATGAGCAGTTCTTC. Translating gives CASSVLAGPYNEQFF.